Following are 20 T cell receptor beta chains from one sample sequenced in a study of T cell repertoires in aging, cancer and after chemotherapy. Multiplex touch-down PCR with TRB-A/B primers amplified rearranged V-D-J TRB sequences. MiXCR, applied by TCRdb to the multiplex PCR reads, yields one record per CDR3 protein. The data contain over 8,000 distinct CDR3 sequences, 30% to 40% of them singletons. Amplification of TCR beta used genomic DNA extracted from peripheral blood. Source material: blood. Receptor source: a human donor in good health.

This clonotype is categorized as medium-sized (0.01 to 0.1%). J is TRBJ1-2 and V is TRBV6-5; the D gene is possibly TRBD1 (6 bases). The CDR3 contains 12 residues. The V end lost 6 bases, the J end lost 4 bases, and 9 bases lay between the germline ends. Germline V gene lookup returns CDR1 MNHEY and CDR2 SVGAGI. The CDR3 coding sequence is TGTGCCAGCAGGGAGGACAGCTATGGCTACACCTTC. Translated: CASREDSYGYTF.

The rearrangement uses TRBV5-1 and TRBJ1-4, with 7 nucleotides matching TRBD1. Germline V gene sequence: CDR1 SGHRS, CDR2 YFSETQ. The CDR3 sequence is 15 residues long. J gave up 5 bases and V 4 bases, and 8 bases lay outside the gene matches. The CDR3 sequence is CASSRLDRPNEKLFF. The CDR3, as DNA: TGCGCCAGCAGCCGTCTGGACAGGCCGAATGAAAAACTGTTTTTT.

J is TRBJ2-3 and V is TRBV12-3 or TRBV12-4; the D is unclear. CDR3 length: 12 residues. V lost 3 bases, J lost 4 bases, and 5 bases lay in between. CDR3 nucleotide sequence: TGTGCCAGCAGTTTGGGTGCAGATACGCAGTATTTT. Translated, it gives CASSLGADTQYF.

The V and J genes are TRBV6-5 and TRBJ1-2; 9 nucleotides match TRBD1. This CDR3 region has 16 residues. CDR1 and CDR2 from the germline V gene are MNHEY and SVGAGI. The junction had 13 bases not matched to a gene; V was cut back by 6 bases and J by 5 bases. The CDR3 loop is CASRGGGTGLGYGYTF. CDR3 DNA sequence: TGTGCCAGCAGAGGTGGAGGGACAGGGCTGGGTTATGGCTACACCTTC.

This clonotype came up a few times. CDR3 sequence: CASSSWYGGEQFF. CDR3 bases: TGTGCCAGCAGCTCCTGGTATGGTGGTGAGCAGTTCTTC. The chain is built from TRBV7-2 and TRBJ2-1; the D is unclear. This CDR3 has 13 amino acids. V lost 4 bases to trimming and J lost 9 bases, with 13 bases between them. The V gene's germline CDR1 is SGHTA and CDR2 FQGNSA.

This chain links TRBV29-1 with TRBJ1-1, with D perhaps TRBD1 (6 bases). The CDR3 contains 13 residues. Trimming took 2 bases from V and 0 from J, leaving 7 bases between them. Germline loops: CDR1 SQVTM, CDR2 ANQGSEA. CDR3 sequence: CSVERGLNTEAFF. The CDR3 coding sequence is TGCAGCGTTGAAAGGGGGTTGAACACTGAAGCTTTCTTT.

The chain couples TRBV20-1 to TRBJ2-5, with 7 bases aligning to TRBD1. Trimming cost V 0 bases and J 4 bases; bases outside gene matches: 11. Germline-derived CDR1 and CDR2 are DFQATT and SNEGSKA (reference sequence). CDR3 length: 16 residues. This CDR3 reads CSARENRDRYVETQYF. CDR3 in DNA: TGCAGTGCTAGAGAGAATCGGGACAGATATGTAGAGACCCAGTACTTC.

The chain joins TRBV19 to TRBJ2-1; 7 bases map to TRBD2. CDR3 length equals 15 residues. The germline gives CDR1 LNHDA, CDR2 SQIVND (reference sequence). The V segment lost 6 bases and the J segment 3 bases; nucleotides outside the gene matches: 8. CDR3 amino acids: CASRSSSGYYNEQFF. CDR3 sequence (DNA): TGTGCCAGTAGGAGCTCTAGCGGTTACTACAATGAGCAGTTCTTC.

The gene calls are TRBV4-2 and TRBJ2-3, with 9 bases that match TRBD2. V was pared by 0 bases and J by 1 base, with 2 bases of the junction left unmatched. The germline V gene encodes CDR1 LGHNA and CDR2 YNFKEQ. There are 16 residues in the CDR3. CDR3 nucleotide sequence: TGTGCCAGCAGCCAAGATAAGCGGGGGGGCACAGATACGCAGTATTTT. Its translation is CASSQDKRGGTDTQYF.

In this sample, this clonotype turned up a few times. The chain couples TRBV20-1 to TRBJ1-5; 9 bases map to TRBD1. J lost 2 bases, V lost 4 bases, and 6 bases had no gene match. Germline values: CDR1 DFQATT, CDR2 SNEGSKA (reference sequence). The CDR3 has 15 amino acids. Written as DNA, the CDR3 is TGCAGTGCTAACCCACAGGGGGCTGGCAATCAGCCCCAGCATTTT. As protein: CSANPQGAGNQPQHF.

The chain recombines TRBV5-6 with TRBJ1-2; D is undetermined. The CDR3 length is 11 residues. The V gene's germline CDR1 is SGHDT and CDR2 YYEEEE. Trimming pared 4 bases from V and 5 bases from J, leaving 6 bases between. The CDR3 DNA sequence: TGTGCCAGCAGCCAAAGTTATGGCTACACCTTC. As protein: CASSQSYGYTF. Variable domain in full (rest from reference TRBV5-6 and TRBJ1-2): DAGVTQSPTHLIKTRGQQVTLRCSPKSGHDTVSWYQQALGQGPQFIFQYYEEEERQRGNFPDRFSGHQFPNYSSELNVNALLLGDSALYLCASSQSYGYTFGSGTRLTVV.

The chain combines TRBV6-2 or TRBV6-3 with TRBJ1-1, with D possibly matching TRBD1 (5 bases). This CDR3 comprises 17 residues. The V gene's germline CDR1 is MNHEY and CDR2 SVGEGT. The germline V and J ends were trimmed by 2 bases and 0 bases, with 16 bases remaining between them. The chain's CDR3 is CASSYRVVDRLNTEAFF. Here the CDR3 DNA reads TGTGCCAGCAGTTACCGCGTTGTAGACAGATTGAACACTGAAGCTTTCTTT.

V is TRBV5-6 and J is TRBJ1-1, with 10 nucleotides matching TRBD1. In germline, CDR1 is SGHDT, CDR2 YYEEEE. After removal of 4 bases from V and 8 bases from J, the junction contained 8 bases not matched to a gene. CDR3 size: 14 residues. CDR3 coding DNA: TGTGCCAGCAGCCCTGGGACAGGGGAACGAGAAGCTTTCTTT. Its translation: CASSPGTGEREAFF.

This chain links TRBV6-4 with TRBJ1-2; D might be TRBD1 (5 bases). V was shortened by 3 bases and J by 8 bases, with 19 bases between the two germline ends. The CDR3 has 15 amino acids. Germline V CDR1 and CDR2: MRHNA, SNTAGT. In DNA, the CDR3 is TGTGCCAGCAGTGATTCGAACACAGGACCCCGCGGCTACACCTTC. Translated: CASSDSNTGPRGYTF.

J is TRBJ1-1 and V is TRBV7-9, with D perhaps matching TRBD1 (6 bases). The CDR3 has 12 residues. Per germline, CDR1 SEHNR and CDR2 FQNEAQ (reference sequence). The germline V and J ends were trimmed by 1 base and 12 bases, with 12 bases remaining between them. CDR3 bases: TGTGCCAGCAGCTTAGAGGTAGGGGGTACTTTCTTT. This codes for CASSLEVGGTFF. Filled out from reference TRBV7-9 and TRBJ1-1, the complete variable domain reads DTGVSQNPRHKITKRGQNVTFRCDPISEHNRLYWYRQTLGQGPEFLTYFQNEAQLEKSRLLSDRFSAERPKGSFSTLEIQRTEQGDSAMYLCASSLEVGGTFFGQGTRLTVV.

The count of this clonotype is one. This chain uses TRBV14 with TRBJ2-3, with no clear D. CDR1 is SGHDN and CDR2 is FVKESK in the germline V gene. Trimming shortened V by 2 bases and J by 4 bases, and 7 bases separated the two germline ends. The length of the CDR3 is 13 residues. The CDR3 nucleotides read TGTGCCAGCAGCCAAAGACTGTCAGATACGCAGTATTTT. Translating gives CASSQRLSDTQYF.

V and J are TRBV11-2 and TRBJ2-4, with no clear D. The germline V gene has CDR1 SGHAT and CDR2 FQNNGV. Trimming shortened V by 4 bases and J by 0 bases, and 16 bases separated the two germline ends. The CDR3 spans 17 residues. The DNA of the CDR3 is TGTGCCAGCAGCTACTACCCCCGGCTAGTAGCCAAAAACATTCAGTACTTC. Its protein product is CASSYYPRLVAKNIQYF.

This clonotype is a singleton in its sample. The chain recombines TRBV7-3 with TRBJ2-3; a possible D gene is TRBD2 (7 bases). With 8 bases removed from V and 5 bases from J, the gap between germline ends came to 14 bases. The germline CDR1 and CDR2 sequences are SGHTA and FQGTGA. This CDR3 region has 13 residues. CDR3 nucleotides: TGTGCCAGCTTGGGGGGGCGAGGAGATACGCAGTATTTT. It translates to CASLGGRGDTQYF.

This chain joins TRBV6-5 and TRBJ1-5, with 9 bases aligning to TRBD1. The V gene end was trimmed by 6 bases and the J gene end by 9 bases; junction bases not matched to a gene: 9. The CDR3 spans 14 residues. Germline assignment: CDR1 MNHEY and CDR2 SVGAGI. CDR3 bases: TGTGCCAGCAGCTTCGACAGGGGGACAGGGCCCCAGCATTTT. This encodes CASSFDRGTGPQHF.

Written as DNA, the CDR3 is TGTGCCAGCAGAACAATTAGCGGGGCAGGGGGGGAGACCCAGTACTTC. It is translated as CASRTISGAGGETQYF. The chain links TRBV6-1 to TRBJ2-5, with a tentative D call TRBD2 (8 bases). Trimming stripped 6 bases from V and 5 bases from J, with 22 bases between. Germline V gene data show CDR1 as MNHNS and CDR2 as SASEGT. This CDR3 is 16 amino acids long.